The 31 T cell receptor beta chains in this list originate from one sample, sequenced in a study of shared clonotypes between healthy human individuals. Measured with immunoSEQ multiplex PCR; TCRdb has only the in-frame clones, and not every one. The table lists around 940,000 clones, approximately 76% of them singletons. The material sequenced was memory CD4+ T cells sorted from blood. As for subset: CD45RA-negative fraction. The receptor set was obtained from a man aged 18 to 29 in good health.

The V gene is TRBV7-2, the J gene TRBJ2-3; D gene unclear. Deletions cut 1 base from V and 3 bases from J, with 8 bases between. The germline gives CDR1 SGHTA, CDR2 FQGNSA. The CDR3 length is 14 residues. The CDR3 reads CASSLVTPTDTQYF. The CDR3, as DNA: TGTGCCAGCAGCTTAGTGACTCCGACAGATACGCAGTATTTT.

The chain combines TRBV10-3 with TRBJ2-2; 9 nucleotides agree with TRBD1. The V segment lost 10 bases and the J segment 1 base; nucleotides outside the gene matches: 4. In germline, CDR1 is ENHRY, CDR2 SYGVKD. CDR3 size: 14 residues. CDR3 residues: CATRQGGNTGELFF. CDR3 bases: TGTGCCACGCGACAGGGGGGGAACACCGGGGAGCTGTTTTTT.

The V call is TRBV6-5, the J call TRBJ2-2; 8 nucleotides agree with TRBD1. V lost 4 bases to trimming and J lost 7 bases; unmatched junction nucleotides: 5. Germline V gene sequence: CDR1 MNHEY, CDR2 SVGAGI. The CDR3 spans 14 residues. CDR3 bases: TGTGCCAGCAGTTTCAGGGGGCAGAGCGGGGAGCTGTTTTTT. This codes for CASSFRGQSGELFF.

This rearrangement joins TRBV5-5 to TRBJ2-7, with D possibly being TRBD1 (5 bases). Per the germline V gene, CDR1 is SGHKS and CDR2 is YYEKEE (reference sequence). Trimming stripped 0 bases from V and 2 bases from J, with 12 bases between. The CDR3 contains 15 residues. CDR3 bases: TGTGCCAGCAGCTTGGGGCAGGGTGTAGCCTACGAGCAGTACTTC. Protein: CASSLGQGVAYEQYF. Combining the CDR3 with reference TRBV5-5 and TRBJ2-7 gives the whole variable domain DAGVTQSPTHLIKTRGQQVTLRCSPISGHKSVSWYQQVLGQGPQFIFQYYEKEERGRGNFPDRFSARQFPNYSSELNVNALLLGDSALYLCASSLGQGVAYEQYFGPGTRLTVT.

CDR3 bases: TGTGCCAGCAGCCCGGCGGGGGCTAACACCGGGGAGCTGTTTTTT. This encodes CASSPAGANTGELFF. J is TRBJ2-2 and V is TRBV7-2; tentatively, D is TRBD2 (7 bases). Trimming took 5 bases from V and 2 from J, leaving 12 bases between them. CDR1 SGHTA and CDR2 FQGNSA come from the germline V gene. The CDR3 is 15 amino acids.

The chain joins TRBV4-1 to TRBJ1-2; 8 bases line up with TRBD1. CDR1 and CDR2 from the germline V gene are MGHRA and YSYEKL. Germline trimming cut 4 bases from V and 4 bases from J; bases unmatched to any gene: 14. This CDR3 spans 17 amino acids. In nucleotides, the CDR3 is TGCGCCAGCAGCCGAGACCAATCAGGGGGCAGTGGCTATGGCTACACCTTC. Translated, it gives CASSRDQSGGSGYGYTF.

The chain has TRBV14 and TRBJ1-3; D gene ambiguous. The CDR3 spans 15 residues. Germline CDR1 SGHDN, CDR2 FVKESK. The ends were cut back, 0 bases at V and 0 bases at J, with 6 bases in the middle. CDR3 sequence reads: CASSQDRNSGNTIYF. Here the CDR3 DNA reads TGTGCCAGCAGCCAAGATAGAAACTCTGGAAACACCATATATTTT.

The V and J genes are TRBV30 and TRBJ2-3; D is unclear. Per germline, CDR1 GTSNPN and CDR2 SVGIG (reference sequence). V dropped 4 bases and J dropped 6 bases, with 11 bases sitting between them. CDR3 length: 12 residues. The DNA of the CDR3 is TGTGCCTGGATGGGCCTCTGGGATACGCAGTATTTT. This gives the protein CAWMGLWDTQYF.

The chain recombines TRBV30 with TRBJ1-5; weak D call: TRBD1 (6 bases). Germline CDR1 is GTSNPN and CDR2 is SVGIG (reference sequence). CDR3 length equals 14 residues. V gave up 8 bases and J gave up 1 base, with 15 bases separating them. CDR3 residues: CAGGAGASNQPQHF. The CDR3 DNA reads as TGTGCCGGGGGTGCGGGGGCGAGCAATCAGCCCCAGCATTTT.

This rearrangement joins TRBV9 to TRBJ2-7, with TRBD2 as a possible D gene (7 bases). With 0 bases removed from V and 6 bases from J, the gap between germline ends came to 13 bases. This CDR3 is 14 amino acids long. Germline CDR1 and CDR2: SGDLS and YYNGEE. The CDR3: CASSVAWGGIEQYF. CDR3 sequence (DNA): TGTGCCAGCAGCGTAGCTTGGGGGGGCATCGAGCAGTACTTC.

The chain employs TRBV28 and TRBJ2-6, with D maybe TRBD1 (6 bases). With 5 bases removed from V and 0 bases from J, the gap between germline ends came to 17 bases. The CDR3 is 18 residues long. Germline CDR1 and CDR2: MDHEN and SYDVKM. In DNA form, the CDR3 reads TGTGCCAGCAGTCTAGGGACACGCGGATACTCTGGGGCCAACGTCCTGACTTTC. Its translation is CASSLGTRGYSGANVLTF.

V gene TRBV2 combines with J gene TRBJ2-1; 8 positions match TRBD2. After removal of 6 bases from V and 5 bases from J, the junction contained 9 bases not matched to a gene. The length of the CDR3 is 15 residues. The germline V gene encodes CDR1 SNHLY and CDR2 FYNNEI. As DNA, the CDR3 is TGTGCCAGCAGCGTAGCGGGGAAAGACCACAATGAGCAGTTCTTC. It is translated as CASSVAGKDHNEQFF.

This chain joins TRBV30 and TRBJ1-3, with unresolved D. Trimming removed 3 bases from V and 0 bases from J, with 3 bases in between. In germline, CDR1 is GTSNPN, CDR2 SVGIG (reference sequence). The CDR3 spans 12 residues. The CDR3 nucleotides read TGTGCCTGGAGCATCTCTGGAAACACCATATATTTT. Protein: CAWSISGNTIYF.

A remark on this clone: Other DNA sequences in the same sample also yield this CDR3. The chain couples TRBV5-6 to TRBJ1-1; 7 nucleotides align to TRBD1. The CDR3 loop spans 14 amino acids. Per the germline V gene, CDR1 is SGHDT and CDR2 is YYEEEE. V dropped 2 bases and J dropped 5; count of bases not matched to a gene: 6. CDR3 loop: CASSFRQGGTEAFF. CDR3 nucleotide sequence: TGTGCCAGCAGCTTTAGACAGGGTGGTACTGAAGCTTTCTTT. The variable domain in full, completed from reference TRBV5-6 and TRBJ1-1, reads DAGVTQSPTHLIKTRGQQVTLRCSPKSGHDTVSWYQQALGQGPQFIFQYYEEEERQRGNFPDRFSGHQFPNYSSELNVNALLLGDSALYLCASSFRQGGTEAFFGQGTRLTVV.

This chain links TRBV6-6 with TRBJ2-3, with unresolved D. The germline V and J ends were trimmed by 6 bases and 2 bases, with 12 bases remaining between them. Germline loops: CDR1 MNHNY, CDR2 SVGAGI (reference sequence). CDR3 size: 14 residues. CDR3 in DNA: TGTGCCAGCAGAGGAAGATGGATCACAGATACGCAGTATTTT. The encoded protein is CASRGRWITDTQYF.

This chain connects TRBV15 to TRBJ2-2; 8 bases align to TRBD1. The V gene end was trimmed by 5 bases and the J gene end by 5 bases; junction bases not matched to a gene: 4. This CDR3 contains 14 residues. From germline, CDR1 is LNHNV and CDR2 YYDKDF (reference sequence). CDR3 bases: TGTGCCACCAGCCTCAGGGGGCGGACCGGGGAGCTGTTTTTT. Its protein product is CATSLRGRTGELFF.

The genes are TRBV30 and TRBJ2-2; TRBD2 agrees at 7 bases. The length of the CDR3 is 18 residues. J gave up 1 base and V 2 bases, and 13 bases lay outside the gene matches. Germline CDR1 and CDR2: GTSNPN and SVGIG (reference sequence). The CDR3 coding sequence is TGTGCCTGGAGTATAAGGGGTTGGCGGGAGAAGAACACCGGGGAGCTGTTTTTT. The encoded protein is CAWSIRGWREKNTGELFF.

This clone was seen more than once but under ten times. The chain couples TRBV27 to TRBJ2-7; the D gene could be TRBD1 or TRBD2 (5 bases each). This CDR3 comprises 15 residues. V was clipped by 3 bases and J by 3 bases, with 15 bases between them. Per germline, CDR1 MNHEY and CDR2 SMNVEV (reference sequence). CDR3 nucleotide sequence: TGTGCCAGCAGTTTTAATGGGGGAGTCCACTACGAGCAGTACTTC. Amino acids: CASSFNGGVHYEQYF.

The genes are TRBV5-1 and TRBJ1-4; D unresolved. Trimming removed 1 base at V and 4 bases at J, with 11 bases between. Germline V gene sequence: CDR1 SGHRS, CDR2 YFSETQ. The CDR3 is made up of 15 amino acids. The CDR3 sequence: CASSLSSRRNEKLFF. As DNA, the CDR3 is TGCGCCAGCAGCTTGTCAAGCAGGCGTAATGAAAAACTGTTTTTT.

V usage is TRBV5-1 and J usage is TRBJ2-1; D may be TRBD2 (5 bases). CDR1 is SGHRS, CDR2 YFSETQ, per germline. The CDR3 length is 16 residues. V lost 3 bases, J lost 4 bases, and 17 bases lay in between. In DNA, the CDR3 is TGCGCCAGCAGCTGGCCAGGAGCGGCATCATACAATGAGCAGTTCTTC. Its translation: CASSWPGAASYNEQFF. Together with reference TRBV5-1 and TRBJ2-1, the CDR3 gives the full variable domain: KAGVTQTPRYLIKTRGQQVTLSCSPISGHRSVSWYQQTPGQGLQFLFEYFSETQRNKGNFPGRFSGRQFSNSRSEMNVSTLELGDSALYLCASSWPGAASYNEQFFGPGTRLTVL.

As DNA, the CDR3 is TGTGCCAGTAGTCCTAGACAGGGGTTTGAAAAACTGTTTTTT. Its translation is CASSPRQGFEKLFF. The V call is TRBV19, the J call TRBJ1-4, with 8 bases aligning to TRBD1. CDR3 length equals 14 residues. Germline V CDR1 and CDR2: LNHDA, SQIVND (reference sequence). V was pared by 5 bases and J by 7 bases, with 6 bases of the junction left unmatched.

The chain has TRBV10-2 and TRBJ2-7; D is ambiguous. V lost 1 base and J 0 bases, leaving 10 bases between the germline ends. CDR3 size: 15 residues. From germline, CDR1 is WSHSY and CDR2 SAAADI. The CDR3 sequence is CASSEFSPGSYEQYF. Written as DNA, the CDR3 is TGCGCCAGCAGTGAGTTCAGCCCCGGCTCCTACGAGCAGTACTTC.

The chain combines TRBV11-2 with TRBJ2-2; either TRBD1 or TRBD2 may fit D (5 bases each). Germline V gene data show CDR1 as SGHAT and CDR2 as FQNNGV. The ends were cut back, 6 bases at V and 5 bases at J, with 16 bases in the middle. The CDR3 sequence is 15 residues long. The DNA for the CDR3 is TGTGCCAGCAGATCCGGGGCAGGCGGAACCGGGGAGCTGTTTTTT. The encoded protein is CASRSGAGGTGELFF.

This clone was detected a few times. V and J are TRBV25-1 and TRBJ1-1; perhaps TRBD1 as D (5 bases). The CDR3 contains 14 residues. Looked up from germline, CDR1 is MGHDK and CDR2 is SYGVNS. Trimming cost V 3 bases and J 4 bases, with 12 bases left between them. CDR3 in DNA: TGTGCCAGCAGTGACCCGACTAGGGGCACTGAAGCTTTCTTT. It translates to CASSDPTRGTEAFF.

The CDR3 region is CASSQQPDTEAFF. The CDR3 coding sequence is TGCGCCAGCAGTCAACAGCCCGACACTGAAGCTTTCTTT. V usage is TRBV23-1 and J usage is TRBJ1-1; D unclear. TRBV23-1 is an ORF; its function is uncertain. The CDR3 has 13 amino acids. V was clipped by 2 bases and J by 3 bases, with 7 bases between them.

This rearrangement joins TRBV5-1 to TRBJ2-7, with 11 bases that match TRBD1. V lost 3 bases and J lost 6; bases outside the gene matches: 5. Germline CDR1 reads SGHRS; CDR2 reads YFSETQ. This CDR3 is built from 14 residues. The CDR3 loop reads CASSYGQGAGEQYF. CDR3 coding DNA: TGCGCCAGCAGCTACGGACAGGGGGCTGGCGAGCAGTACTTC. Looking up the rest from reference TRBV5-1 and TRBJ2-7 gives the full variable domain: KAGVTQTPRYLIKTRGQQVTLSCSPISGHRSVSWYQQTPGQGLQFLFEYFSETQRNKGNFPGRFSGRQFSNSRSEMNVSTLELGDSALYLCASSYGQGAGEQYFGPGTRLTVT.

The table lists this clone with a count of one. The chain joins TRBV4-3 to TRBJ1-2, with 8 bases matching TRBD1. The CDR3 spans 16 residues. J gave up 2 bases and V 1 base, and 6 bases lay outside the gene matches. CDR1 and CDR2 (germline): LGHNA, YSLEER. The CDR3 sequence: CASSQGGQGANYGYTF. The CDR3 DNA follows: TGCGCCAGCAGCCAAGGGGGCCAGGGGGCAAACTATGGCTACACCTTC.

The CDR3 DNA is TGCGCCAGCAGCTGGGGGGACAGCCTAAGTACCGGGGAGCTGTTTTTT. It encodes CASSWGDSLSTGELFF. The chain uses TRBV5-1 and TRBJ2-2; a possible D gene is TRBD1 (7 bases). The CDR3 contains 16 residues. Per germline, CDR1 SGHRS and CDR2 YFSETQ. Between the trimmed V and J ends, which lost 3 bases and 5 bases, there was a span of 17 bases.

The chain couples TRBV9 to TRBJ1-1; D uncertain. CDR1 is SGDLS and CDR2 is YYNGEE in the germline V gene. The V and J ends lost 4 bases and 0 bases respectively, with 13 bases between them. This CDR3 is 15 amino acids long. The DNA of the CDR3 is TGTGCCAGCAGCCCATGGACGGGGATGAACACTGAAGCTTTCTTT. This gives the protein CASSPWTGMNTEAFF.

The chain links TRBV7-8 to TRBJ2-7, with 8 positions matching TRBD1. The CDR3 covers 13 residues. The V gene end was trimmed by 5 bases and the J gene end by 6 bases; junction bases not matched to a gene: 6. Germline V gives CDR1 SGHVS, CDR2 FQNEAQ. For the CDR3, the DNA is TGTGCCAGCAGCCAAGACAGGGGCCGCGAGCAGTACTTC. Translated, it gives CASSQDRGREQYF.

Ten or more counts support this clone. The sample carries other DNA sequences with the same CDR3. The rearrangement joins TRBV14 to TRBJ2-7, with D unclear. The CDR3 length is 12 residues. The germline V gene encodes CDR1 SGHDN and CDR2 FVKESK. V dropped 1 base and J dropped 7 bases, with 8 bases sitting between them. Written as DNA, the CDR3 is TGTGCCAGCAGCCAAGCATGGCGGGAGCAGTACTTC. It yields the protein CASSQAWREQYF.